This T cell receptor (beta chain) originates from a study of cytomegalovirus exposure and HLA in healthy donors. Overall study results and limits: A few chains tied to CMV proved CMV antigen-specific in vitro. The finding came from a later analysis; first-cohort TCR clusters tended to co-occur in the 95 to 150 validation repertoires.

The donors were members of the approximately 120-subject validation cohort (separate from the roughly 670-subject first cohort). About this clone: No antigen is known for it.

The method was immunoSEQ multiplex PCR; TCRdb's version includes in-frame clones alone and lacks a portion of them. The table has about 150,000 clones, roughly nine tenths seen once. Germline lookup yields CDR1 SGDLS and CDR2 YYNGEE. V gave up 0 bases and J gave up 4 bases; unmatched junction bases: 6. The CDR3 has 15 residues. The receptor was isolated from a man aged 18 to 29 in good health and CMV-seronegative. The sample consisted of PBMCs. This chain joins TRBV9 and TRBJ1-1; 7 bases fit TRBD1. Here the CDR3 reads CASSVGQGVVTEAFF. The CDR3, as DNA: TGTGCCAGCAGCGTAGGGCAGGGGGTCGTCACTGAAGCTTTCTTT.